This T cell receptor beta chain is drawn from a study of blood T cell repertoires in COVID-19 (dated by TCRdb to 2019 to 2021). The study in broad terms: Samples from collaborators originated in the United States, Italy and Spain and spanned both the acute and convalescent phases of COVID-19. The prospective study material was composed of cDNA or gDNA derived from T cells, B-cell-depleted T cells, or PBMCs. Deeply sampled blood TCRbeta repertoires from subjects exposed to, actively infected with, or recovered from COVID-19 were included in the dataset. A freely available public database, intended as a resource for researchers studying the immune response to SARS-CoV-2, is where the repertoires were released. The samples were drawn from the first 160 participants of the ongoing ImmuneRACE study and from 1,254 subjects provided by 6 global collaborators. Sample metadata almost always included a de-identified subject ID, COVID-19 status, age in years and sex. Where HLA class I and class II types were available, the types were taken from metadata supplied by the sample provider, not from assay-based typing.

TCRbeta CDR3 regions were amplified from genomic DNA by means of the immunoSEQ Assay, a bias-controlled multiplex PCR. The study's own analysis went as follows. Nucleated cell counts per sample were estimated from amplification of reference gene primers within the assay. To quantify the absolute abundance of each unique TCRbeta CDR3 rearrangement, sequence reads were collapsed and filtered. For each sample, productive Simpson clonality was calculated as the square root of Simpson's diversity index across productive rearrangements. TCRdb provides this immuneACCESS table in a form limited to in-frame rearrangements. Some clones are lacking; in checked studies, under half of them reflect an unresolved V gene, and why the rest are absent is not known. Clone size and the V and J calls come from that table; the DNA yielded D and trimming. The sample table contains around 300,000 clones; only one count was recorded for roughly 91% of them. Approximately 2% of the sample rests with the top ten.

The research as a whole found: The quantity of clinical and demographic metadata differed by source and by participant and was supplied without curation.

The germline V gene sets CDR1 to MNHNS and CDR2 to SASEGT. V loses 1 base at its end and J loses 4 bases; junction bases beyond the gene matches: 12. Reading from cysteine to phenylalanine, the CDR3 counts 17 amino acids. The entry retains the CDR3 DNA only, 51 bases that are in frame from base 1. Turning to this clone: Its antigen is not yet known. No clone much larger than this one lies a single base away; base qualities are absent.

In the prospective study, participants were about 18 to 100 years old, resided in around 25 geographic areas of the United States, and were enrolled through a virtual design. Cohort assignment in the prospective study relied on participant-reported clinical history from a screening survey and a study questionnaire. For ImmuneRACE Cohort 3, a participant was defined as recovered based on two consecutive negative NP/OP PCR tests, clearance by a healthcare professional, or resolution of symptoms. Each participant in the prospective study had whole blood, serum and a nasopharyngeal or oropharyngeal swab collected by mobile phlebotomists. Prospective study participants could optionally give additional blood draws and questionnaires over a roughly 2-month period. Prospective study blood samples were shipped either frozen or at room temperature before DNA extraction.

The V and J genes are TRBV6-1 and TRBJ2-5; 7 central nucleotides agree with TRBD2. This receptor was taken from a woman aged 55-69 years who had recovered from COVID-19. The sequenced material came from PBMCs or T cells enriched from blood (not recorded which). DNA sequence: TGTGCCAGCAGTGAAGACCCCCCGGGGGGATATAGAGAGACCCAGTACTTC. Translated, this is CASSEDPPGGYRETQYF.